These T cell receptor beta chains were read from a single sample in a study of T cells in Graves' hyperthyroidism and ophthalmopathy. TCRdb reanalysed the multiplex PCR reads using MiXCR and keeps one entry per CDR3 protein. The table lists fewer than 650,000 distinct CDR3 sequences, approximately 48% of them singletons. The sequenced sample consisted of peripheral blood or thyroid tissue (not recorded which). The receptors here all came from an adult woman with Graves' disease, either hyperthyroidism or ophthalmopathy (not recorded which). The CDR3 runs from the conserved cysteine through the conserved F or W. The D gene is left open where the match is weak. Only some rows state a clone size, as once, few, many or a class for expanded clones.

j_gene	len	v_gene	abundance	d_gene	CDR3nt	CDR3aa
TRBJ1-6	13	TRBV7-9	.	.	TGTGCCAGCAATCGGCAGGGGAATTCACCCCTCCACTTT	CASNRQGNSPLHF
TRBJ2-1	13	TRBV5-1	.	.	TGCGCCAGCAGCTTGGATGGGTCGAATGAGCAGTTCTTC	CASSLDGSNEQFF
TRBJ2-2	17	TRBV3-1	few	.	TGTGCCAGCGGACCCTGGGGGGCCATATCGAGCACCGGGGAGCTGTTTTTT	CASGPWGAISSTGELFF
TRBJ2-7	17	TRBV10-3	few	TRBD2	TGTGCCAGCAGTAACCCTAGAGCCGGGAGGGAGAACTACGAGCAGTACTTC	CASSNPRAGRENYEQYF
TRBJ2-5	14	TRBV9	.	.	TGTGCCAGCAGCCATTGGAATCGAGGAGAGACCCAGTACTTC	CASSHWNRGETQYF
TRBJ2-5	14	TRBV5-6	many	.	TGTGCCAGCAGCTTGCCGGACAGTGTCGAGACCCAGTACTTC	CASSLPDSVETQYF
TRBJ1-5	15	TRBV5-6	many	TRBD1	TGTGCCAGCAGTTTTACAGGGGGCGCAGGACAGCCCCAGCATTTT	CASSFTGGAGQPQHF
TRBJ2-7	13	TRBV5-1	many	.	TGCGCCAGCAGCTTGGCCGGGACCCACGAGCAGTACTTC	CASSLAGTHEQYF
TRBJ2-7	14	TRBV20-1	many	TRBD2	TGCAGTGCTAGGGGACTAGCGGGAGTCGGGGAGCCGTACTTC	CSARGLAGVGEPYF
TRBJ2-5	15	TRBV5-6	many	TRBD2	TGTGCCAGCAGCTTCCTAGCGGGAGGCCAAGAGACCCAGTACTTC	CASSFLAGGQETQYF
TRBJ1-2	14	TRBV5-5	many	.	TGTGCCAGCAGCCTGCCGACAGCTAACTATGGCTACACCTTC	CASSLPTANYGYTF
TRBJ2-2	14	TRBV12-3/TRBV12-4	.	.	TGTGCCAGCAGTTCGATAGGCGGGTACGGGGAGCTGTTTTTT	CASSSIGGYGELFF
TRBJ1-2	15	TRBV4-3	many	.	TGCGCCAGCAGCCAAGATGCCAGGGCTAACTATGGCTACACCTTC	CASSQDARANYGYTF
TRBJ2-2	13	TRBV5-4	many	.	TGTGCCAGCAGCTCCACTACGACCGGGGAGCTGTTTTTT	CASSSTTTGELFF
TRBJ2-3	15	TRBV5-1	.	.	TGCGCCAGCAGCTTGGCCAGGCAGGGAACAGATACGCAGTATTTT	CASSLARQGTDTQYF
TRBJ1-1	12	TRBV20-1	few	.	TGCAGTGCTCGTCAGGGCCTGGTTGAAGCTTTCTTT	CSARQGLVEAFF
TRBJ2-6	15	TRBV2	.	.	TGTGCCAGCAGCCAGACTAGCTCTGGGGCCAACGTCCTGACTTTC	CASSQTSSGANVLTF
TRBJ1-6	15	TRBV7-9	.	TRBD1	TGTGCCAGCAGCCCGCAGGGGGTATTGAATTCACCCCTCCACTTT	CASSPQGVLNSPLHF
TRBJ1-2	13	TRBV29-1	few	.	TGCAGCGTAGGGGACGGTTCAAACTATGGCTACACCTTC	CSVGDGSNYGYTF
TRBJ1-4	13	TRBV20-1	.	.	TGCAGTGCTGGGAAGGGGGGCAAGGAAAAACTGTTTTTT	CSAGKGGKEKLFF
TRBJ2-1	14	TRBV15	.	.	TGTGCCACCGCTCGGGACCCCGGCTCCAATGAGCAGTTCTTC	CATARDPGSNEQFF
TRBJ2-7	14	TRBV7-9	.	.	TGTGCCAGCAGCTTGGGAGCGGACTTCTACGAGCAGTACTTC	CASSLGADFYEQYF
TRBJ2-7	12	TRBV29-1	many	TRBD1	TGCAGCGTTGGGGGACAGTCCTACGAGCAGTACTTC	CSVGGQSYEQYF
TRBJ1-3	15	TRBV10-3	many	.	TGTGCCATCAGTGAAACAGGGATCTCTGGAAACACCATATATTTT	CAISETGISGNTIYF
TRBJ2-2	13	TRBV7-9	.	TRBD1	TGTGCCAGCAGCAAGACAGGGATCGGGGAGCTGTTTTTT	CASSKTGIGELFF